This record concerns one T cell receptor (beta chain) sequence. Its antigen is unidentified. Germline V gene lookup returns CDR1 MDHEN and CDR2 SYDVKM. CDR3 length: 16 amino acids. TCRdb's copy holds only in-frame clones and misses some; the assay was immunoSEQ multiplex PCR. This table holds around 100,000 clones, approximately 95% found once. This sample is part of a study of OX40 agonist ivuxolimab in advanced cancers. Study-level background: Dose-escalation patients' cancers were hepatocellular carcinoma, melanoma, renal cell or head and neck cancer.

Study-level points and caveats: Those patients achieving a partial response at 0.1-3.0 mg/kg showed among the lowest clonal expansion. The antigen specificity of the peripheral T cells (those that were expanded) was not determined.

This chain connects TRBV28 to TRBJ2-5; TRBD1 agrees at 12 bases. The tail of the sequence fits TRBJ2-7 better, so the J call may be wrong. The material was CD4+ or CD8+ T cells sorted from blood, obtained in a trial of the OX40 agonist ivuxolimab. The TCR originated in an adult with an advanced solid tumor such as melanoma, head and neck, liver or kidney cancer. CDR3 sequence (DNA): TGTGCCAGCAGTTTTAAACTGGGACAGGGGGCGTACGAGCAGTACTTC. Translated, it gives CASSFKLGQGAYEQYF.